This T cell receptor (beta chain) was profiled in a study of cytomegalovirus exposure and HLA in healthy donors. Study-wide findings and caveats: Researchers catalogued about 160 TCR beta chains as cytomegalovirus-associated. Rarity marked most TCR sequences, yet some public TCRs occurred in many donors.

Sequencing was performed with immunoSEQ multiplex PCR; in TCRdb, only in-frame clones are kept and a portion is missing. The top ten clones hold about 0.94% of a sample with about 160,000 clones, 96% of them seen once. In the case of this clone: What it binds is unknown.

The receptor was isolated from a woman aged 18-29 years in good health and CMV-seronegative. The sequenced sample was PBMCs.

The CDR3, as DNA: TGTGCCAGCAGCCCGCAGGGAAGAGAGACCCAGTACTTC. This sequence encodes CASSPQGRETQYF. The chain employs TRBV7-3 and TRBJ2-5; a possible D gene is TRBD1 (5 bases). V dropped 5 bases and J dropped 4 bases, with 11 bases sitting between them. Germline CDR1 is SGHTA and CDR2 is FQGTGA. The CDR3 is 13 amino acids.